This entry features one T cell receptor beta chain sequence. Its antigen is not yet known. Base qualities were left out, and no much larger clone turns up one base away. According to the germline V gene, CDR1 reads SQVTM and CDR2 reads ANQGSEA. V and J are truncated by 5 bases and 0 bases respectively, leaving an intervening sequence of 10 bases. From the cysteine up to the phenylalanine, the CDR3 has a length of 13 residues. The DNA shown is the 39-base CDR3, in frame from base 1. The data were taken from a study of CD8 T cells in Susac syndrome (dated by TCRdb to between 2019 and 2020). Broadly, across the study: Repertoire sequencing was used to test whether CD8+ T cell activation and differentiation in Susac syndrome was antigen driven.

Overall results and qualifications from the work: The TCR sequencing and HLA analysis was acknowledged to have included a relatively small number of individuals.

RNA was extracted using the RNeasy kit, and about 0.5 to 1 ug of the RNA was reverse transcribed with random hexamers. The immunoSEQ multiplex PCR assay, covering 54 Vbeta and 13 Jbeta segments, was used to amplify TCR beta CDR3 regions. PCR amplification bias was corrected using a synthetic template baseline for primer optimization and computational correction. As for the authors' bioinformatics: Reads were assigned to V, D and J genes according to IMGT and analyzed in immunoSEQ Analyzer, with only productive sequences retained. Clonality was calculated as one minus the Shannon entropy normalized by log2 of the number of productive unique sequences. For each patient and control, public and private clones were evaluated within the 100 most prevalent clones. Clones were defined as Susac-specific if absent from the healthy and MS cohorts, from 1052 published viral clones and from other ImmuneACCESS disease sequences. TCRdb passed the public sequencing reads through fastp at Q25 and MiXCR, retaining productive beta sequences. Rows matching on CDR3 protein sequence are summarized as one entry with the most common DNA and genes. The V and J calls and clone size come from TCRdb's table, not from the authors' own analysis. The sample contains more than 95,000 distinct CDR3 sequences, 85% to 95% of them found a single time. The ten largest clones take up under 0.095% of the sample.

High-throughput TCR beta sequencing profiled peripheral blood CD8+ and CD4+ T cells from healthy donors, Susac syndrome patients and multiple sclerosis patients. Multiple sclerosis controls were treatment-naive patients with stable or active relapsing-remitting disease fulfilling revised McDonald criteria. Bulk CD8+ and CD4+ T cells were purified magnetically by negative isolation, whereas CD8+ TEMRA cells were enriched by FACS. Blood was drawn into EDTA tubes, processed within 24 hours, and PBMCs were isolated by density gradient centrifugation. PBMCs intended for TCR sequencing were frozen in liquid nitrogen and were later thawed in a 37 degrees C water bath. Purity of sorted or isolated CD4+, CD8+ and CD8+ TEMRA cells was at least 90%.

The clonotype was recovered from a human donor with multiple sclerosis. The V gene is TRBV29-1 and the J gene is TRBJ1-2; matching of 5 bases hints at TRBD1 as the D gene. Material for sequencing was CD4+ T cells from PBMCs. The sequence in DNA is TGCAGCGTTCAACGGGGCGCTAACTATGGCTACACCTTC. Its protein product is CSVQRGANYGYTF.